One and the same sample provided the 18 T cell receptor beta chains below, sequenced in a study of cytomegalovirus exposure and HLA in healthy donors. The PCR used 60 Vbeta and 13 Jbeta primers. The table came from immunoSEQ multiplex PCR; TCRdb's copy has only in-frame clones and leaves some out. The repertoire holds 140,000 to 150,000 clones, with 70% as singletons. The source material was PBMCs. The origin of the receptors is an older woman in good health and CMV-seropositive.

The chain carries TRBV9 and TRBJ2-1, with D possibly being TRBD2 (6 bases). The germline V gene encodes CDR1 SGDLS and CDR2 YYNGEE. Trimming left V 2 bases short and J 0 bases short, with 9 bases between. CDR3 length: 15 amino acids. CDR3: CASSVGGASYNEQFF. Written as DNA, the CDR3 is TGTGCCAGCAGCGTCGGCGGGGCCTCCTACAATGAGCAGTTCTTC.

The CDR3 nucleotides read TGTGCCTGGAGTGTAAGGGGTCCAAACAATGAGCAGTTCTTC. Its translation: CAWSVRGPNNEQFF. The J gene is TRBJ2-1, the V gene TRBV30, with D perhaps TRBD1 (5 bases). Trimming removed 0 bases at V and 5 bases at J, with 11 bases between. Germline V gives CDR1 GTSNPN, CDR2 SVGIG (reference sequence). The CDR3 has 14 residues.

The V gene is TRBV4-2, the J gene TRBJ1-5; a weak D match, TRBD1 (5 bases). The CDR3 has 14 residues. Looked up from germline, CDR1 is LGHNA and CDR2 is YNFKEQ. The V and J ends lost 0 bases and 5 bases respectively, with 8 bases between them. DNA for the CDR3: TGTGCCAGCAGCCAAGATCGGGGGGATCAGCCCCAGCATTTT. Translated: CASSQDRGDQPQHF.

Written as DNA, the CDR3 is TGTGCCACCAGCAGAGATCGTGGACTAGCGCGTAGCTACGAGCAGTACTTC. Amino acid sequence: CATSRDRGLARSYEQYF. The V gene is TRBV15, the J gene TRBJ2-7; 9 bases are shared with TRBD2. The CDR3 is made up of 17 amino acids. Germline lookup yields CDR1 LNHNV and CDR2 YYDKDF (reference sequence). The ends lost 0 bases at V and 3 bases at J; junction bases unmatched: 9.

This clone appeared a single time. This chain joins TRBV2 and TRBJ2-1; the match to TRBD1 covers 11 bases. V was pared by 6 bases and J by 3 bases, with 1 base of the junction left unmatched. Germline loops: CDR1 SNHLY, CDR2 FYNNEI. The CDR3 covers 14 residues. CDR3 sequence (DNA): TGTGCCAGCAGGGACAGGGGGCACTACAATGAGCAGTTCTTC. It specifies CASRDRGHYNEQFF. Supplemented by reference TRBV2 and TRBJ2-1, the full variable domain reads EPEVTQTPSHQVTQMGQEVILRCVPISNHLYFYWYRQILGQKVEFLVSFYNNEISEKSEIFDDQFSVERPDGSNFTLKIRSTKLEDSAMYFCASRDRGHYNEQFFGPGTRLTVL.

The chain carries TRBV5-1 and TRBJ2-5; 11 nucleotides agree with TRBD2. There are 17 residues in the CDR3. Germline trimming cut 0 bases from V and 5 bases from J; bases unmatched to any gene: 9. Germline CDR1 and CDR2: SGHRS and YFSETQ. The CDR3 is CASSLEGSGRARETQYF. The CDR3 DNA reads TGCGCCAGCAGCTTGGAAGGTAGCGGGAGGGCCAGGGAGACCCAGTACTTC.

This clone was counted between two and nine times. The rearrangement uses TRBV7-9 and TRBJ1-2, with 10 bases identical to TRBD1. CDR1 is SEHNR, CDR2 FQNEAQ, per germline (reference sequence). This CDR3 spans 15 amino acids. V trimming: 1 base; J trimming: 8 bases; junction bases outside the gene matches: 7. The CDR3 region is CASSLGGTGVEGYTF. Here the CDR3 DNA reads TGTGCCAGCAGCTTAGGCGGGACAGGGGTGGAGGGCTACACCTTC.

Written as DNA, the CDR3 is TGTGCCAGCAGCTTGGACGGTTCCTACGAGCAGTACTTC. Amino acid sequence: CASSLDGSYEQYF. The J gene is TRBJ2-7, the V gene TRBV5-4; D gene ambiguous. Trimming removed 0 bases from V and 1 base from J, with 5 bases in between. Germline V gene lookup returns CDR1 SGHNT and CDR2 YYREEE (reference sequence). The CDR3 is 13 residues long.

This clone occurred once. This chain links TRBV2 with TRBJ1-2; TRBD1 matches 8 bases. Germline lookup yields CDR1 SNHLY and CDR2 FYNNEI. The CDR3 extends over 13 amino acids. The V and J ends lost 8 bases and 5 bases, in that order; junction bases with no gene match: 7. CDR3 region: CASVRTGWYGYTF. The CDR3 region has the DNA TGTGCCAGCGTTAGGACAGGGTGGTATGGCTACACCTTC.

CDR3: CASSLDPPQGAFF. In DNA form, the CDR3 reads TGTGCCAGCAGCTTAGATCCGCCCCAGGGAGCTTTCTTT. This chain uses TRBV11-2 with TRBJ1-1, with TRBD1 as a possible D gene (5 bases). This CDR3 has 13 amino acids. Trimming cost V 0 bases and J 10 bases, with 12 bases left between them. Germline-derived CDR1 and CDR2 are SGHAT and FQNNGV.

This clone was counted between two and nine times. The CDR3, as DNA: TGTGCCAGTAGTCTAACAGGGACAACTGAAGCTTTCTTT. Translated, it gives CASSLTGTTEAFF. This sequence joins TRBV19 and TRBJ1-1, with D tentatively TRBD1 (6 bases). The CDR3 extends over 13 amino acids. The V gene's germline CDR1 is LNHDA and CDR2 SQIVND (reference sequence). The V gene lost 5 bases and the J gene lost 5 bases, with 12 bases spanning the gap.

The CDR3 DNA reads as TGTGCCAGCAGTTCAACACAGGGGAACTCCTACGAGCAGTACTTC. Translation gives CASSSTQGNSYEQYF. This rearrangement joins TRBV5-6 to TRBJ2-7; TRBD1 matches 7 bases. The germline gives CDR1 SGHDT, CDR2 YYEEEE. V lost 5 bases to trimming and J lost 0 bases; unmatched junction nucleotides: 8. This CDR3 is built from 15 residues.

For the CDR3, the DNA is TGTGCCAGCAGCGTAGATACAGGCGGCTATGGCTACACCTTC. Residues: CASSVDTGGYGYTF. The chain employs TRBV9 and TRBJ1-2; maybe TRBD1 (5 bases). This CDR3 has 14 amino acids. V lost 0 bases to trimming and J lost 4 bases, with 10 bases between them. From germline, CDR1 is SGDLS and CDR2 YYNGEE.

V is TRBV5-1 and J is TRBJ2-5; D remains ambiguous. The ends were cut back, 3 bases at V and 2 bases at J, with 8 bases in the middle. The germline V gene has CDR1 SGHRS and CDR2 YFSETQ. There are 13 residues in the CDR3. Here the CDR3 reads CASSYGPQETQYF. CDR3 nucleotide sequence: TGCGCCAGCAGCTACGGTCCTCAAGAGACCCAGTACTTC.

The chain uses TRBV18 and TRBJ2-7; 7 bases are a match to TRBD1. Trimming at V came to 1 base and at J to 5 bases, leaving 2 bases not matched to a gene. The CDR3 is 13 residues long. Germline V gene data show CDR1 as KGHSH and CDR2 as LQKENI. CDR3 in DNA: TGTGCCAGCTCACCACTGGGACAGAACGAGCAGTACTTC. Its protein product is CASSPLGQNEQYF.

Only one count was recorded for this clone. The genes are TRBV30 and TRBJ1-2; TRBD1 is a possible D gene (6 bases). V was shortened by 4 bases and J by 8 bases, with 11 bases between the two germline ends. The CDR3 totals 11 residues. Germline-derived CDR1 and CDR2 are GTSNPN and SVGIG (reference sequence). The CDR3 sequence is CAWTGAGGYTF. The CDR3 DNA reads TGTGCCTGGACAGGGGCTGGCGGCTACACCTTC. Supplemented by reference TRBV30 and TRBJ1-2, the full variable domain reads SQTIHQWPATLVQPVGSPLSLECTVEGTSNPNLYWYRQAAGRGLQLLFYSVGIGQISSEVPQNLSASRPQDRQFILSSKKLLLSDSGFYLCAWTGAGGYTFGSGTRLTVV.

This clone has only one observation. The gene calls are TRBV13 and TRBJ2-1; TRBD2 agrees at 8 bases. The ends lost 5 bases at V and 2 bases at J; junction bases unmatched: 11. This CDR3 has 17 residues. CDR1 and CDR2 from the germline V gene are PRHDT and FYEKMQ (reference sequence). CDR3 in amino acids: CASSASLTSGTYNEQFF. The CDR3 nucleotides are TGTGCCAGCAGCGCGTCCCTTACTAGCGGCACCTACAATGAGCAGTTCTTC.

Notes on this clone: Other DNA sequences in this specimen translate into the identical CDR3. The V call is TRBV7-3, the J call TRBJ1-1; possibly TRBD1 for D (5 bases). Germline V gene sequence: CDR1 SGHTA, CDR2 FQGTGA. The CDR3 spans 13 residues. Trimming took off 6 bases at V and 1 base at J, with 9 bases between the two ends. The CDR3 region is CASSSDRNTEAFF. The CDR3 DNA reads TGTGCCAGCAGTTCCGACAGGAACACTGAAGCTTTCTTT.